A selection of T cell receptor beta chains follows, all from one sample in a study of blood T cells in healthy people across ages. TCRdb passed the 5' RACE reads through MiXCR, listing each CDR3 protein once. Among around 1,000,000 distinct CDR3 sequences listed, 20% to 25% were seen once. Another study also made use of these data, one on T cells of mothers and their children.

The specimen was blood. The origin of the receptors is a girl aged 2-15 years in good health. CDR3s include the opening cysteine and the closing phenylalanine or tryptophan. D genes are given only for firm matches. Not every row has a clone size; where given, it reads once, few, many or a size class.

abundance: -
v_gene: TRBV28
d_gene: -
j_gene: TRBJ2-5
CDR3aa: CASSLSTTELRETQYF
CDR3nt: TGTGCCAGCAGTTTATCGACGACAGAGTTGCGTGAGACCCAGTACTTC

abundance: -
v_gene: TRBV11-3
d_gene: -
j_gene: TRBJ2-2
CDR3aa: CASTTGPKGENTGELFF
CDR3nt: TGTGCCAGCACCACGGGTCCCAAGGGGGAAAACACCGGGGAGCTGTTTTTT

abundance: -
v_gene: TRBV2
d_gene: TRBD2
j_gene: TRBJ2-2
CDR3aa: CASRPPAGGIGELFF
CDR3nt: TGTGCCAGCAGGCCCCCGGCGGGAGGAATCGGGGAGCTGTTTTTT

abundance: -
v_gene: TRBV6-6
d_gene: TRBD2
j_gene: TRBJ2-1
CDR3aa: CAGESSGGSSEQFF
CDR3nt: TGTGCCGGGGAGTCTAGCGGGGGGTCTAGTGAGCAGTTCTTC

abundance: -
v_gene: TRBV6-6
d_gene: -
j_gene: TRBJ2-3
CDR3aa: CASSPWTTPPDTQYF
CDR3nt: TGTGCCAGCAGCCCCTGGACTACCCCGCCAGATACGCAGTATTTT

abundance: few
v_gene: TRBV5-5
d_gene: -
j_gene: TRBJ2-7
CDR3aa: CASSLGGNRTPKRPYEQYF
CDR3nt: TGTGCCAGCAGCTTGGGTGGGAACCGGACCCCCAAGCGGCCCTACGAGCAGTACTTC

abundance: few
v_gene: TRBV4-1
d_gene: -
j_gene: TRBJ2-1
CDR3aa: CASSLPTGEQFF
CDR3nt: TGCGCCAGCAGCCTCCCTACGGGGGAGCAGTTCTTC

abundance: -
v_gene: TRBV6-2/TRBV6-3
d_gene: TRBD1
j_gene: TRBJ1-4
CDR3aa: CASTTAAGGNEKLFF
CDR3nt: TGTGCCAGCACCACCGCGGCAGGGGGCAATGAAAAACTGTTTTTT

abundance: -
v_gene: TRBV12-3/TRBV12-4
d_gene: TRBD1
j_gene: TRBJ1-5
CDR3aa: CASSQGGSQEQPQHF
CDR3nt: TGTGCCAGCAGCCAAGGGGGCAGCCAGGAGCAGCCCCAGCATTTT

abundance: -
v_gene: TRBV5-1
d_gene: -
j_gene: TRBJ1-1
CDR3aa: CASSLVGLRAGAMNTEAFF
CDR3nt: TGCGCCAGCAGCTTGGTGGGACTCAGGGCGGGAGCGATGAACACTGAAGCTTTCTTT

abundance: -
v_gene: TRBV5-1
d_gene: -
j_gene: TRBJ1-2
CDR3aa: CASSLPGTANYGYTF
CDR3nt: TGCGCCAGCAGCTTGCCCGGGACCGCTAACTATGGCTACACCTTC

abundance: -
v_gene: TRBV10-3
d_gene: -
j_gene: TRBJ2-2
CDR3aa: CAARQGGYTGELFF
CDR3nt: TGTGCCGCTAGACAGGGAGGTTACACCGGGGAGCTGTTTTTT

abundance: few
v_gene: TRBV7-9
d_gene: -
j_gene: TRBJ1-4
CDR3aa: CASSSGLEEKLFF
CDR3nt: TGTGCCAGCAGCTCAGGATTGGAGGAAAAACTGTTTTTT

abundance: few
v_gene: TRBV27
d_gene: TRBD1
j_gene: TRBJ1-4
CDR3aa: CASSPGGEDEKLFF
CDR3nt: TGTGCCAGCAGTCCAGGGGGCGAGGATGAAAAACTGTTTTTT

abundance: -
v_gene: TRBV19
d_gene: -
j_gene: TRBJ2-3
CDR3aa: CASRAAGAITDTQYF
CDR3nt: TGTGCCAGTAGAGCGGCGGGGGCTATCACAGATACGCAGTATTTT

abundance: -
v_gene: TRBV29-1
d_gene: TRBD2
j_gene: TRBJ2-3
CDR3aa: CSADGPGLAGASTDTQYF
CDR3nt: TGCAGCGCCGACGGGCCGGGACTAGCGGGAGCTAGCACAGATACGCAGTATTTT

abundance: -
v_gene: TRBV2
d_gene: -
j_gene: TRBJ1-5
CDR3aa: CASSAGQPQHF
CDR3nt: TGTGCCAGCAGTGCTGGTCAGCCCCAGCATTTT

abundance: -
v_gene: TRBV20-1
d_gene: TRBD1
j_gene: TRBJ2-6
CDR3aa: CSAGDRDGANVLTF
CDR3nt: TGCAGTGCTGGGGACAGGGATGGGGCCAACGTCCTGACTTTC

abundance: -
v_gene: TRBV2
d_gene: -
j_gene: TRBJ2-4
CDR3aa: CASSRENIQYF
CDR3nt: TGTGCCAGCAGCAGAGAAAACATTCAGTACTTC

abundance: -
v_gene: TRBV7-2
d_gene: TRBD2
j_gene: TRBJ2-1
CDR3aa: CASSLRRGGLSEQFF
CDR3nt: TGTGCCAGCAGCTTAAGGCGGGGGGGCCTTAGTGAGCAGTTCTTC

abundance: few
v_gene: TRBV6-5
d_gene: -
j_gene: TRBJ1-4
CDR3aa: CASMPRGDYEKLFF
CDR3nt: TGTGCCAGTATGCCCAGGGGCGACTATGAAAAACTGTTTTTT

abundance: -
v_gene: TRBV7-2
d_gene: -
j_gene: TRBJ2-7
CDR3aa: CASCRDPVDEQYF
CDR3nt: TGTGCCAGCTGTCGGGACCCCGTGGACGAGCAGTACTTC

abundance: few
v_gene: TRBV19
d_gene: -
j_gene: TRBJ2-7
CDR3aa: CASGIDPSLYEQYF
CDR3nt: TGTGCCAGTGGTATAGATCCTTCCCTCTACGAGCAGTACTTC

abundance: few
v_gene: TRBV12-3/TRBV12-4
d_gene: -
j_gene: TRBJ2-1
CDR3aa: CASTSLGNRQFF
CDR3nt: TGTGCCAGCACCTCGCTAGGGAATCGGCAGTTCTTC

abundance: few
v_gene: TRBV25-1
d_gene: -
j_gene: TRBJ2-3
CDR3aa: CASSETGEGTDTQYF
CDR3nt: TGTGCCAGCAGTGAAACAGGGGAGGGCACAGATACGCAGTATTTT

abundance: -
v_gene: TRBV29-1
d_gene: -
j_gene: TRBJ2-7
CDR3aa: CSVQGLSYEQYF
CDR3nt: TGCAGCGTCCAAGGACTCTCCTACGAGCAGTACTTC

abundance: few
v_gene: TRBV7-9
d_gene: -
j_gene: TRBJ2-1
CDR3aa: CASESGLPNEQFF
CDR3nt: TGTGCCAGCGAAAGTGGACTTCCGAATGAGCAGTTCTTC

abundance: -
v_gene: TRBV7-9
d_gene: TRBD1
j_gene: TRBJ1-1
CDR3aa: CASSLVGQGEAEAFF
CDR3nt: TGTGCCAGCAGCTTAGTAGGCCAGGGGGAGGCTGAAGCTTTCTTT

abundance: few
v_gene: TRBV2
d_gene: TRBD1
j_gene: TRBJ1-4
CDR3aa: CASKGGRGNEKLFF
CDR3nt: TGTGCCAGCAAAGGGGGCAGGGGTAATGAAAAACTGTTTTTT

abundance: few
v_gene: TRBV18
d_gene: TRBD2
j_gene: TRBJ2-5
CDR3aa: CASSPGTSGVETQYF
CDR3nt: TGTGCCAGCTCCCCCGGGACTAGCGGGGTAGAGACCCAGTACTTC

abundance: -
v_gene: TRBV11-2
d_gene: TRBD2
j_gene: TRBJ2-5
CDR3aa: CASSLPGTSFWEQYF
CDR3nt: TGTGCCAGCAGCTTACCCGGGACTAGCTTCTGGGAGCAGTACTTC

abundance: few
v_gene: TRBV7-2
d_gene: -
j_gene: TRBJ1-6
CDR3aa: CASSLVRFGAQLHF
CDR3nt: TGTGCCAGCAGCTTAGTTAGGTTCGGGGCCCAGCTCCACTTT

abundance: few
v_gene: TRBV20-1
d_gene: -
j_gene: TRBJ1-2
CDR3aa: CSARDRLWPNGYTF
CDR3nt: TGCAGTGCTAGAGATCGGCTTTGGCCGAATGGCTACACCTTC

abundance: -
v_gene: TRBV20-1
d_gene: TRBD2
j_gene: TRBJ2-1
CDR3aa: CSATRLAGDSAEQFF
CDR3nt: TGCAGTGCTACCAGACTAGCGGGAGATTCCGCCGAGCAGTTCTTC

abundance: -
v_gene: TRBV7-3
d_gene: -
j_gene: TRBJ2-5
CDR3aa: CASSLYGQGAETQYF
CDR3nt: TGTGCCAGCAGCTTATATGGGCAGGGAGCGGAGACCCAGTACTTC

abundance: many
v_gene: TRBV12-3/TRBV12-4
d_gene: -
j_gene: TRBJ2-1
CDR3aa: CASTLRGYYNEQFF
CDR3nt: TGTGCCAGCACCTTGAGGGGTTACTACAATGAGCAGTTCTTC

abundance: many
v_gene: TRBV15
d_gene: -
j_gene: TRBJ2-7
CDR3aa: CATSRDLTGGEQYF
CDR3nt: TGTGCCACCAGCAGAGATCTGACAGGCGGCGAGCAGTACTTC

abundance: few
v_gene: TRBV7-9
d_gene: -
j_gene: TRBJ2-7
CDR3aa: CASSRRNQPYEQYF
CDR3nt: TGTGCCAGCAGCCGGAGGAACCAGCCCTACGAGCAGTACTTC

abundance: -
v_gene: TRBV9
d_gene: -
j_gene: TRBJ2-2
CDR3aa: CASSVELPTGELFF
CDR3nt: TGTGCCAGCAGCGTAGAACTTCCCACCGGGGAGCTGTTTTTT

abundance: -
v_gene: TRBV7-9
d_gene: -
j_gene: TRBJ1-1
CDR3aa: CASSLNVGTEAFF
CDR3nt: TGTGCCAGCAGCTTAAACGTAGGGACTGAAGCTTTCTTT